This T cell receptor beta chain comes out of a study of blood T cell repertoires in COVID-19. Using immunoSEQ multiplex PCR, the repertoire was profiled, and TCRdb retains in-frame clones only, with some absent. Among 95,000 to 110,000 clones listed, roughly 90% were seen once. The CDR3 consists of 14 residues. V lost 5 bases and J lost 3, with 8 bases in between. In germline, CDR1 is SEHNR, CDR2 FQNEAQ (reference sequence). This sequence joins TRBV7-9 and TRBJ1-6, with D unresolved. Input material: peripheral blood. The source of this sequence is a human donor in a cohort sampled during active COVID-19. The DNA for the CDR3 is TGTGCCAGCAGCCCAGATAACTATAATTCACCCCTCCACTTT. As protein: CASSPDNYNSPLHF.